This T cell receptor (beta chain) was sequenced in a study of blood T cell repertoires in COVID-19. TCRdb keeps only in-frame clones here, not all; method: immunoSEQ multiplex PCR. The sample has almost 350,000 clones, 89% seen once. This clone appeared once. Trimming took off 3 bases at V and 9 bases at J, with 16 bases between the two ends. The CDR3 is 15 residues long. Germline CDR1 and CDR2: SGDLS and YYNGEE. Followed over time, Seattle patients had been enrolled while infection was active. The material sequenced was peripheral blood. V gene TRBV9 combines with J gene TRBJ1-6, with D perhaps matching TRBD1 (6 bases). The sequence was collected from a woman aged 55-70 years with COVID-19, enrolled during active disease. For the CDR3, the DNA is TGTGCCAGCAGCGCACAGGGAGAGGCACCTTCACCCCTCCACTTT. Translated, it gives CASSAQGEAPSPLHF.